This T cell receptor (beta chain) is from a study of tumor T cells in aggressive B-cell lymphoma (dated by TCRdb to the late 2010s). About this clone: The clone's antigen remains unknown. There are no base qualities to consult, and no much larger clone falls within one base.

Trimmed from V: 2 bases; trimmed from J: 4 bases; junction bases lacking a gene match: 5. Per the germline V gene (reference sequence), PRHDT is the CDR1 and FYEKMQ is the CDR2. The CDR3 sequence holds 15 residues, the cysteine and phenylalanine included. The read is trimmed to its CDR3 DNA, 45 bases read in frame from base 1. Library preparation was by the immunoSEQ multiplex PCR assay. The immuneACCESS repertoire file appears here via TCRdb, limited to in-frame rearrangements. These files lack a portion of the clones; in checked studies, under half of the deficit traces to unresolved V genes, and the cause of the others is not known. The sample contains 9,900 or so clones, about nine tenths of them found a single time. The ten largest clonotypes hold approximately 3% of the sample.

Here the chain combines TRBV13 and TRBJ1-3; TRBD1 aligns with 7 central bases. The source of this sequence is an adult with diffuse large B cell lymphoma. The sequenced sample was tumor tissue. The CDR3 corresponds to CASSLLRTGGNTIYF. The DNA is TGTGCCAGCAGCTTACTACGGACAGGAGGAAACACCATATATTTT.